The rows below give T cell receptor beta chains drawn from one sample of a study of T cells in Graves' hyperthyroidism and ophthalmopathy. TCRdb re-called the multiplex PCR reads with MiXCR, one entry per CDR3 protein. The profile shows roughly 720,000 distinct CDR3 sequences, 17% of them singletons. The sequenced sample consisted of blood. These receptors originate from a man in his forties or fifties with Graves' hyperthyroidism. Both conserved end residues are part of each CDR3. Each record gives: V gene, clone size, D gene, J gene, CDR3 protein, CDR3 DNA. A D gene is named only where the DNA matches it firmly. Size is stated for part of the rows, as once, few or many counts, or as a class when the clone is expanded.

v_gene: TRBV12-3/TRBV12-4; abundance: many; d_gene: .; j_gene: TRBJ2-1; CDR3aa: CASSQGTRYNEQFF; CDR3nt: TGTGCCAGCAGTCAAGGGACTCGTTACAATGAGCAGTTCTTC
v_gene: TRBV15; abundance: few; d_gene: .; j_gene: TRBJ1-4; CDR3aa: CATSRALNEKLFF; CDR3nt: TGTGCCACCAGCAGAGCGCTTAATGAAAAACTGTTTTTT
v_gene: TRBV6-1; abundance: many; d_gene: .; j_gene: TRBJ2-3; CDR3aa: CASSGFHRAGVADTQYF; CDR3nt: TGTGCCAGCAGTGGGTTTCATCGGGCAGGGGTCGCAGATACGCAGTATTTT
v_gene: TRBV20-1; abundance: .; d_gene: TRBD2; j_gene: TRBJ2-3; CDR3aa: CSASLTSGTADTQYF; CDR3nt: TGCAGTGCTAGCCTCACTAGCGGGACAGCAGATACGCAGTATTTT
v_gene: TRBV5-1; abundance: few; d_gene: .; j_gene: TRBJ1-1; CDR3aa: CASSLISGANTEAFF; CDR3nt: TGCGCCAGCAGCTTAATCTCAGGGGCGAACACTGAAGCTTTCTTT
v_gene: TRBV20-1; abundance: .; d_gene: TRBD1; j_gene: TRBJ2-2; CDR3aa: CSARNLSRGITGELFF; CDR3nt: TGCAGTGCTAGAAATTTATCCAGGGGGATCACCGGGGAGCTGTTTTTT
v_gene: TRBV6-1; abundance: few; d_gene: .; j_gene: TRBJ1-1; CDR3aa: CASSEAGWGNAEAFF; CDR3nt: TGTGCCAGCAGTGAAGCTGGCTGGGGGAACGCTGAAGCTTTCTTT
v_gene: TRBV6-5; abundance: .; d_gene: .; j_gene: TRBJ1-1; CDR3aa: CASSYDTGRLNTEAFF; CDR3nt: TGTGCCAGCAGTTACGATACTGGACGGCTGAACACTGAAGCTTTCTTT
v_gene: TRBV6-2/TRBV6-3; abundance: .; d_gene: TRBD1; j_gene: TRBJ2-5; CDR3aa: CASGSMDRGRRETQYF; CDR3nt: TGTGCCAGCGGCAGTATGGACAGGGGGCGCAGAGAGACCCAGTACTTC
v_gene: TRBV7-3; abundance: many; d_gene: .; j_gene: TRBJ1-2; CDR3aa: CASSLSSSGAEGYTF; CDR3nt: TGTGCCAGCAGCTTAAGTAGTTCAGGGGCGGAAGGCTACACCTTC
v_gene: TRBV7-9; abundance: .; d_gene: TRBD2; j_gene: TRBJ2-3; CDR3aa: CASSLRRTSNPDTQYF; CDR3nt: TGTGCCAGCAGCCTCAGACGGACTAGTAACCCAGATACGCAGTATTTT
v_gene: TRBV18; abundance: hyperexpanded; d_gene: .; j_gene: TRBJ2-3; CDR3aa: CASSPESGSTQYF; CDR3nt: TGTGCCAGCTCACCAGAAAGTGGGTCTACGCAGTATTTT
v_gene: TRBV5-1; abundance: few; d_gene: .; j_gene: TRBJ1-2; CDR3aa: CASRTDVRLYGYTF; CDR3nt: TGCGCCAGCAGGACGGACGTTAGACTCTATGGCTACACCTTC
v_gene: TRBV2; abundance: .; d_gene: TRBD2; j_gene: TRBJ2-7; CDR3aa: CASSDVAGEVGEQYF; CDR3nt: TGTGCCAGCAGTGACGTAGCGGGAGAGGTAGGCGAGCAGTACTTC
v_gene: TRBV19; abundance: few; d_gene: .; j_gene: TRBJ1-2; CDR3aa: CASSYDLSVGYGYTF; CDR3nt: TGTGCCAGTAGTTACGATTTGAGCGTCGGATATGGCTACACCTTC
v_gene: TRBV19; abundance: .; d_gene: .; j_gene: TRBJ1-1; CDR3aa: CASTSGGTEAFF; CDR3nt: TGTGCCAGTACTTCCGGGGGAACTGAAGCTTTCTTT